These 11 T cell receptor beta chains share one sample of origin, sequenced in a study of blood T cell repertoires in COVID-19. The repertoire was sequenced with immunoSEQ multiplex PCR; TCRdb's copy has only in-frame clones and lacks some. Of approximately 300,000 clones listed, roughly 87% are singletons. Sequencing was performed on peripheral blood. The source is a woman aged 50 to 60 who had recovered from COVID-19.

The CDR3 DNA reads as TGTGCCAGCAGGACCGGGACAGCGCTATGGGAGCAGTACTTC. It yields the protein CASRTGTALWEQYF. The rearrangement links TRBV6-5 to TRBJ2-7, with 7 positions matching TRBD1. Germline V gene data show CDR1 as MNHEY and CDR2 as SVGAGI. V lost 6 bases, J lost 7 bases, and 12 bases stayed unmatched. CDR3 length equals 14 residues.

V gene TRBV4-3 combines with J gene TRBJ2-7; 11 bases align to TRBD1. Germline CDR1 and CDR2: LGHNA and YSLEER. The CDR3 is 15 amino acids. Germline trimming cut 0 bases from V and 2 bases from J; bases unmatched to any gene: 0. The CDR3 nucleotides read TGCGCCAGCAGCCAAGAGGGACAGGGGGCCTACGAGCAGTACTTC. Amino acid sequence: CASSQEGQGAYEQYF.

This rearrangement joins TRBV5-1 to TRBJ1-1; D perhaps matches TRBD1 (5 bases). The CDR3 sequence is 14 residues long. CDR1 SGHRS and CDR2 YFSETQ come from the germline V gene. The V end was cut by 4 bases, the J end by 5 bases, with 15 bases between. CDR3 protein: CASSPGAGRTEAFF. CDR3 coding DNA: TGCGCCAGCAGCCCTGGGGCCGGGCGGACTGAAGCTTTCTTT.

This chain joins TRBV29-1 and TRBJ2-1, with TRBD1 identical over 7 bases. V was clipped by 2 bases and J by 12 bases; unmatched bases: 7. The CDR3 spans 12 residues. Germline V gene sequence: CDR1 SQVTM, CDR2 ANQGSEA. In nucleotides, the CDR3 is TGCAGCGTTGAAACAGGGGCCGACTTGCAGTTCTTC. This sequence encodes CSVETGADLQFF.

In its sample, this clone was seen once. The rearrangement links TRBV6-6 to TRBJ1-6, with unresolved D. The germline V gene has CDR1 MNHNY and CDR2 SVGAGI (reference sequence). This CDR3 is 13 amino acids long. Between the trimmed V and J ends, which lost 5 bases and 10 bases, there was a span of 12 bases. The CDR3, as DNA: TGTGCCAGCAGTCGAACAAAAGAATCACCCCTCCACTTT. This gives the protein CASSRTKESPLHF.

The chain employs TRBV6-5 and TRBJ2-7; the match to TRBD1 covers 9 bases. Trimming took 6 bases from V and 6 from J; bases not matched to a gene: 9. Germline CDR1 MNHEY, CDR2 SVGAGI. The CDR3 loop spans 14 amino acids. The CDR3 region is CASRPIQGAGEQYF. The CDR3 DNA reads TGTGCCAGCAGACCAATACAGGGGGCCGGCGAGCAGTACTTC.

This clone appeared a single time. The chain recombines TRBV7-9 with TRBJ2-7; 7 bases agree with TRBD1. This CDR3 comprises 15 residues. With 5 bases clipped from V and 5 bases from J, the junction kept 12 bases outside the gene matches. Germline V gene data show CDR1 as SEHNR and CDR2 as FQNEAQ (reference sequence). CDR3 protein: CASSRAGQGVNEQYF. The CDR3 nucleotides read TGTGCCAGCAGCCGAGCTGGGCAGGGGGTTAACGAGCAGTACTTC. Combining the CDR3 with reference TRBV7-9 and TRBJ2-7 gives the whole variable domain DTGVSQNPRHKITKRGQNVTFRCDPISEHNRLYWYRQTLGQGPEFLTYFQNEAQLEKSRLLSDRFSAERPKGSFSTLEIQRTEQGDSAMYLCASSRAGQGVNEQYFGPGTRLTVT.

This clone was counted a single time. This chain joins TRBV2 and TRBJ1-2, with 8 bases fitting TRBD1. The CDR3 contains 15 residues. The V and J ends lost 1 base and 5 bases, in that order; junction bases with no gene match: 6. Per germline, CDR1 SNHLY and CDR2 FYNNEI. Here the CDR3 reads CASSEVTGGRYGYTF. As DNA, the CDR3 is TGTGCCAGCAGTGAAGTAACAGGGGGGAGGTATGGCTACACCTTC.

The rearrangement links TRBV30 to TRBJ1-1; 7 bases are a match to TRBD1. The CDR3 covers 13 residues. V trimming: 6 bases; J trimming: 4 bases; junction bases outside the gene matches: 8. Germline-derived CDR1 and CDR2 are GTSNPN and SVGIG (reference sequence). This CDR3 reads CACLQGSRTEAFF. The CDR3 DNA reads as TGTGCCTGCCTACAGGGGTCTCGCACTGAAGCTTTCTTT.

As DNA, the CDR3 is TGTGCCAGTATTCCTACCGGCGGCTACAATGAGCAGTTCTTC. The encoded protein is CASIPTGGYNEQFF. V usage is TRBV19 and J usage is TRBJ2-1; the D is unclear. The CDR3 has 14 residues. The V gene's germline CDR1 is LNHDA and CDR2 SQIVND (reference sequence). V lost 7 bases to trimming and J lost 3 bases, with 13 bases between them.

The chain uses TRBV4-2 and TRBJ2-3; 8 bases line up with TRBD2. Trimming at V came to 2 bases and at J to 3 bases, leaving 13 bases not matched to a gene. The CDR3 is made up of 18 amino acids. Germline CDR1 and CDR2: LGHNA and YNFKEQ. The CDR3 reads CASSQSPPGGGATDTQYF. As DNA, the CDR3 is TGTGCCAGCAGCCAAAGCCCCCCGGGGGGGGGTGCGACAGATACGCAGTATTTT.